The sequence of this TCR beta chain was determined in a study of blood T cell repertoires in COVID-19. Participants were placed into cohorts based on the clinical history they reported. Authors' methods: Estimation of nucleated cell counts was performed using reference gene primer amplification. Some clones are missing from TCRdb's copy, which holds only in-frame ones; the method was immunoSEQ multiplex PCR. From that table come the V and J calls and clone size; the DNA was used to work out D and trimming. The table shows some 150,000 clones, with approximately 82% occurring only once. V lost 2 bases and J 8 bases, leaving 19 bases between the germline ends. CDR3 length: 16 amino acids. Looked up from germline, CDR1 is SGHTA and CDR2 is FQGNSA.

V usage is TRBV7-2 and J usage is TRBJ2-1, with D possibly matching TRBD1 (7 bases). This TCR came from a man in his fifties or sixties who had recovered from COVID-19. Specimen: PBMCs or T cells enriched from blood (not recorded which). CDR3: CASSLIQGGRGDEQFF. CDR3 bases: TGTGCCAGCAGCTTAATTCAGGGGGGCCGCGGAGATGAGCAGTTCTTC. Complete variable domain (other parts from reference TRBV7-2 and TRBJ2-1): GAGVSQSPSNKVTEKGKDVELRCDPISGHTALYWYRQSLGQGLEFLIYFQGNSAPDKSGLPSDRFSAERTGGSVSTLTIQRTQQEDSAVYLCASSLIQGGRGDEQFFGPGTRLTVL.